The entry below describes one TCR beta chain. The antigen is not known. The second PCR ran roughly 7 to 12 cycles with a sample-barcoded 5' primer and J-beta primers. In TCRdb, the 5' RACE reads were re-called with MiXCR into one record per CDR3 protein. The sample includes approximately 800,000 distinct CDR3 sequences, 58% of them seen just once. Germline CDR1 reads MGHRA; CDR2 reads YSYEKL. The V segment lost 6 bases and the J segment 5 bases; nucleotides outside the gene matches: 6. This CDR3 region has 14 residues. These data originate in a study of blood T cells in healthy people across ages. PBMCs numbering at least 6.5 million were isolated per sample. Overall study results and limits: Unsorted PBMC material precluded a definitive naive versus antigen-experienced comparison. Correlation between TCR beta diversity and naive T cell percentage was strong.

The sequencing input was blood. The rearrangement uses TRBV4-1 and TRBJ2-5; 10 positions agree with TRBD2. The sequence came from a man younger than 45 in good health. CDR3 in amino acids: CASRWLAGEETQYF. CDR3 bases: TGCGCCAGCAGGTGGCTAGCGGGAGAGGAGACCCAGTACTTC.